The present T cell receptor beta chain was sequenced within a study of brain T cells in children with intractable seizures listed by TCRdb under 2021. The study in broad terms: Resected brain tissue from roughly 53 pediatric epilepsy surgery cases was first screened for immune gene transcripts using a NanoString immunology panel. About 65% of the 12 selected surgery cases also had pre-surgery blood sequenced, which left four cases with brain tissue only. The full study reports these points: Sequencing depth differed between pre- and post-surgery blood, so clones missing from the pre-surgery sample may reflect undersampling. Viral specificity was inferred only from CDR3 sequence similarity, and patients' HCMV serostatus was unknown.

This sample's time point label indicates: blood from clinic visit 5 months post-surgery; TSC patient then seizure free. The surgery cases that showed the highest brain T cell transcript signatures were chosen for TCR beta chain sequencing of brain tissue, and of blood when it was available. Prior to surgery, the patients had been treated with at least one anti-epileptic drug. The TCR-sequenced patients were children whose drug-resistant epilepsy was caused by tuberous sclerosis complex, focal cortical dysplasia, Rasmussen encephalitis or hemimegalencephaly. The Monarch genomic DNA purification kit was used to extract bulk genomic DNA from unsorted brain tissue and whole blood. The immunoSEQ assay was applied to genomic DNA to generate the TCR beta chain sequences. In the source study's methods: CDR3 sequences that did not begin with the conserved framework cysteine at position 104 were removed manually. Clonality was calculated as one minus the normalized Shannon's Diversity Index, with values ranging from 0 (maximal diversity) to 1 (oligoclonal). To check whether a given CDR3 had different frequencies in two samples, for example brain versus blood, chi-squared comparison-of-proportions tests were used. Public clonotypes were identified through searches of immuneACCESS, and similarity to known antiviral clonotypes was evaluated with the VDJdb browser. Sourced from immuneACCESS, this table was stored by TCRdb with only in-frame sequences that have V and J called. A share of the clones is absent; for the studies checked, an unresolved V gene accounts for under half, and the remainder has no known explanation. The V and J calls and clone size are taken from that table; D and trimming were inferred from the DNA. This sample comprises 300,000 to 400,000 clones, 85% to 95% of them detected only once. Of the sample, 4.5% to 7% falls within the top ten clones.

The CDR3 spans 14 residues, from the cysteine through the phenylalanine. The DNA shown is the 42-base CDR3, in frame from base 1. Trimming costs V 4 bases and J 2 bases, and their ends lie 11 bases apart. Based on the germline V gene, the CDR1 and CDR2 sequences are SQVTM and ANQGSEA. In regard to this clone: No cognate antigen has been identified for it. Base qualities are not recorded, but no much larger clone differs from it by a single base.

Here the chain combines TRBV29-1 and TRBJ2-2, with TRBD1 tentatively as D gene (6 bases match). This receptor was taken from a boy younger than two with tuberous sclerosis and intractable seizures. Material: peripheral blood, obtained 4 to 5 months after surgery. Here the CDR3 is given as CSVAQGINTGELFF. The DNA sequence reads TGCAGCGTTGCACAGGGTATCAACACCGGGGAGCTGTTTTTT.